A single sample is the source of the 7 T cell receptor beta chains below, sequenced in a study of blood T cell repertoires in COVID-19. Method: immunoSEQ multiplex PCR; TCRdb's copy keeps in-frame clones and lacks some. The sample comprises around 130,000 clones, around 85% of which are singletons, and around 2.9% rests with the top ten. Sample: peripheral blood. These receptors came from a man aged 45-60 years with acute or convalescent COVID-19.

The genes are TRBV7-2 and TRBJ1-6; D remains unclear. Looked up from germline, CDR1 is SGHTA and CDR2 is FQGNSA. With 1 base removed from V and 9 bases from J, the gap between germline ends came to 10 bases. This CDR3 comprises 14 residues. The DNA of the CDR3 is TGTGCCAGCAGCTTAGTAGTGCGGGGTTCACCCCTCCACTTT. Its protein product is CASSLVVRGSPLHF.

This clone has more than one count but fewer than ten. This chain connects TRBV21-1 to TRBJ1-1. TRBV21-1 is a pseudogene. This CDR3 is built from 11 residues. The DNA of the CDR3 is TGTGCCAGCAGCCCGAGGAGGGAAGCTTTCTTT. Translated, it gives CASSPRREAFF.

In its sample, this clone was seen a few times. The V gene is TRBV6-5, the J gene TRBJ2-7; TRBD1 aligns across 12 bases. The V gene's germline CDR1 is MNHEY and CDR2 SVGAGI. The length of the CDR3 is 16 residues. The V and J ends lost 0 bases and 6 bases, in that order; junction bases with no gene match: 6. Here the CDR3 DNA reads TGTGCCAGCAGTTACTCTGCCGGGACAGGGGGCGCCGAGCAGTACTTC. It yields the protein CASSYSAGTGGAEQYF.

The CDR3 reads CASSPGQGGETQYF. As DNA, the CDR3 is TGTGCCAGCAGCCCCGGACAGGGAGGAGAGACCCAGTACTTC. The chain links TRBV5-5 to TRBJ2-5; 8 nucleotides agree with TRBD1. The junction had 6 bases not matched to a gene; V was cut back by 4 bases and J by 4 bases. Germline V lookup: CDR1 SGHKS, CDR2 YYEKEE (reference sequence). The CDR3 has 14 amino acids.

The chain couples TRBV2 to TRBJ2-2, with a possible D match to TRBD2 (5 bases). Germline lookup yields CDR1 SNHLY and CDR2 FYNNEI. Trimming pared 6 bases from V and 6 bases from J, leaving 11 bases between. This CDR3 spans 13 amino acids. DNA for the CDR3: TGTGCCAGCAGAGGTGGAGGACCCGGGGAGCTGTTTTTT. Translated, it gives CASRGGGPGELFF.

This chain links TRBV2 with TRBJ1-5; tentatively, D is TRBD1 (6 bases). CDR1 SNHLY and CDR2 FYNNEI come from the germline V gene. V lost 5 bases to trimming and J lost 0 bases, with 11 bases between them. The CDR3 consists of 15 residues. The CDR3 coding sequence is TGTGCCAGCAGTCTAGACAGGCTTAGCAATCAGCCCCAGCATTTT. Its protein product is CASSLDRLSNQPQHF.

This chain links TRBV7-9 with TRBJ1-4; D remains unclear. Germline CDR1 reads SEHNR; CDR2 reads FQNEAQ (reference sequence). The CDR3 has 13 amino acids. Trimming took off 7 bases at V and 5 bases at J, with 11 bases between the two ends. The CDR3 nucleotides read TGTGCCAGCAAACGGTCGATAAATGAAAAACTGTTTTTT. It is translated as CASKRSINEKLFF.